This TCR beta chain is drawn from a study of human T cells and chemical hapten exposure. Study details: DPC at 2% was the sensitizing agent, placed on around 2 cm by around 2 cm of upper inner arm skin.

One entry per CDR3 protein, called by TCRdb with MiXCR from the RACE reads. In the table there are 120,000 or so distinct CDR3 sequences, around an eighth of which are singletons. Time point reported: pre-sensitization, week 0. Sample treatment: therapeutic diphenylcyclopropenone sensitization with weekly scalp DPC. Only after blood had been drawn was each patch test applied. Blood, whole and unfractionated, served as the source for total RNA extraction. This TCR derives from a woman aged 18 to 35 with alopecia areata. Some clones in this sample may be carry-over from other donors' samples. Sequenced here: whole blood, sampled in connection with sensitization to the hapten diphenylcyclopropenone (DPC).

CDR3 sequence reads: CSATKNQGYGYTF. DNA for the CDR3: TGCAGTGCTACAAAAAATCAGGGATATGGCTACACCTTC. The V gene is TRBV20-1, the J gene TRBJ1-2, with D perhaps matching TRBD1 (5 bases). This CDR3 spans 13 amino acids. V lost 4 bases to trimming and J lost 5 bases, with 14 bases between them. Germline CDR1 DFQATT, CDR2 SNEGSKA (reference sequence).